The sequence of this T cell receptor beta chain was determined in a study of blood T cell repertoires in COVID-19. As for the study in general: Sources were T cells, B-cell-depleted T cells, or PBMCs; the material itself was cDNA or gDNA.

TCRdb's table, derived via immunoSEQ multiplex PCR, lists solely in-frame clones and lacks some. The sample contains some 270,000 clones, 65% to 85% of which appear only once. Trimming left V 4 bases short and J 3 bases short, with 13 bases between. The CDR3 has 15 amino acids. Germline CDR1 SGHNT, CDR2 YENEEA. This chain uses TRBV11-3 with TRBJ2-4; D is uncertain. The source is a woman aged 40 to 49 who had recovered from COVID-19. Sequenced sample: peripheral blood. DNA of the CDR3: TGTGCCAGCAGCTACCTCCAGGTCGGCAAAAACATTCAGTACTTC. It is translated as CASSYLQVGKNIQYF.